These 19 T cell receptor beta chains were all obtained from the same sample, sequenced in a study of shared clonotypes between healthy human individuals. Sequenced by immunoSEQ multiplex PCR; TCRdb stores in-frame clones only, minus some. The table has about 1.5 million clones, around 98% seen once. The source material was naive CD4+ T cells sorted from blood. Subset of the sample: CD45RA+ positively selected. The receptors originated from a man aged 30-40 years in good health.

V gene TRBV7-3 combines with J gene TRBJ2-7; D is undetermined. The V and J ends lost 2 bases and 2 bases respectively, with 13 bases between them. CDR1 SGHTA and CDR2 FQGTGA come from the germline V gene. The CDR3 sequence is 15 residues long. The CDR3 here is CASSLPQEATYEQYF. CDR3 DNA sequence: TGTGCCAGCAGCTTACCCCAAGAAGCCACCTACGAGCAGTACTTC.

The J gene is TRBJ2-6, the V gene TRBV19; no clear D. The CDR3 covers 18 residues. The V and J ends lost 6 bases and 4 bases respectively, with 22 bases between them. Germline lookup yields CDR1 LNHDA and CDR2 SQIVND (reference sequence). The chain's CDR3 is CASRSTEIDRTGANVLTF. CDR3 sequence (DNA): TGTGCCAGTAGAAGCACAGAAATAGACCGCACCGGGGCCAACGTCCTGACTTTC.

The V and J genes are TRBV7-9 and TRBJ2-7; 9 positions agree with TRBD2. The CDR3 is 17 amino acids. V was pared by 1 base and J by 3 bases, with 10 bases of the junction left unmatched. Germline V gives CDR1 SEHNR, CDR2 FQNEAQ (reference sequence). CDR3 residues: CASSLGALAGIDYEQYF. CDR3 sequence (DNA): TGTGCCAGCAGCTTAGGTGCCCTAGCGGGAATCGACTACGAGCAGTACTTC.

The chain uses TRBV6-4 and TRBJ2-7; weak D call: TRBD2 (6 bases). Looked up from germline, CDR1 is MRHNA and CDR2 is SNTAGT. The CDR3 covers 14 residues. V lost 6 bases to trimming and J lost 2 bases, with 14 bases between them. The CDR3 loop is CASSAGTPPYEQYF. DNA for the CDR3: TGTGCCAGCAGCGCCGGGACTCCTCCCTACGAGCAGTACTTC.

The V gene is TRBV5-1, the J gene TRBJ2-1, with 7 bases fitting TRBD2. This CDR3 is built from 13 residues. V was clipped by 2 bases and J by 9 bases; unmatched bases: 5. CDR1 is SGHRS, CDR2 YFSETQ, per germline. The CDR3 nucleotides read TGCGCCAGCAGCTTAGCGGGATCAAGTGAGCAGTTCTTC. Encoded protein: CASSLAGSSEQFF.

This clone was counted once. This sequence joins TRBV6-6 and TRBJ2-4; D is uncertain. The CDR3 extends over 13 amino acids. From germline, CDR1 is MNHNY and CDR2 SVGAGI (reference sequence). Trimming left V 5 bases short and J 9 bases short, with 14 bases between. The CDR3, as DNA: TGTGCCAGCAGTCCCTCCGACTTTGCCATTCAGTACTTC. It is translated as CASSPSDFAIQYF.

The V and J genes are TRBV7-6 and TRBJ2-7; 12 nucleotides align to TRBD2. From germline, CDR1 is SGHVS and CDR2 FNYEAQ. The CDR3 consists of 16 residues. V shed 4 bases, J shed 4 bases, and the junction held 8 bases outside the gene matches. CDR3 DNA sequence: TGTGCCAGCAGCTCCCGACTAGCGGGAGTATTTTACGAGCAGTACTTC. Encoded protein: CASSSRLAGVFYEQYF.

The chain couples TRBV6-4 to TRBJ2-3, with D unresolved. The CDR3 loop spans 11 amino acids. V lost 6 bases and J lost 5, with 6 bases in between. CDR1 is MRHNA, CDR2 SNTAGT, per germline. The CDR3 region has the DNA TGTGCCAGCAGACAAGGAGATACGCAGTATTTT. This gives the protein CASRQGDTQYF.

V gene TRBV5-1 combines with J gene TRBJ1-1; tentative D call: TRBD1 (6 bases). There are 13 residues in the CDR3. Germline-derived CDR1 and CDR2 are SGHRS and YFSETQ. Trimming removed 3 bases from V and 4 bases from J, with 10 bases in between. Here the CDR3 DNA reads TGCGCCAGCAGCTGGAAGGGGGGCACTGAAGCTTTCTTT. This encodes CASSWKGGTEAFF.

As for this clone: One end of the junction does not line up with germline, which may come from a read error. This chain links TRBV11-2 with TRBJ1-1; the D is unclear. The CDR3 covers 15 residues. The germline gives CDR1 SGHAT, CDR2 FQNNGV. CDR3 residues: CASSLRPTNGNGLRF. The CDR3 nucleotides are TGTGCCAGCAGCTTAAGGCCGACGAATGGCAACGGGCTCCGCTTT.

With regard to this clone: This sample also contains other DNA sequences that code for the same CDR3. V gene TRBV5-1 combines with J gene TRBJ2-7; a possible D gene is TRBD1 (8 bases). The CDR3 totals 15 residues. Germline CDR1 and CDR2: SGHRS and YFSETQ. The V end lost 2 bases, the J end lost 4 bases, and 16 bases lay between the germline ends. Written as DNA, the CDR3 is TGCGCCAGCAGCTTAATCACAGGGGGGGTTTACGAGCAGTACTTC. This encodes CASSLITGGVYEQYF.

On this clone: Distinct nucleotide sequences in the sample also encode this CDR3. This chain uses TRBV6-5 with TRBJ2-7, with D uncertain. Germline V lookup: CDR1 MNHEY, CDR2 SVGAGI. The CDR3 length is 11 residues. Trimming shortened V by 5 bases and J by 2 bases, and 4 bases separated the two germline ends. In DNA form, the CDR3 reads TGTGCCAGCAGTGACACCTACGAGCAGTACTTC. This encodes CASSDTYEQYF.

V and J are TRBV10-3 and TRBJ2-5, with unresolved D. The germline V and J ends were trimmed by 10 bases and 2 bases, with 11 bases remaining between them. CDR1 ENHRY and CDR2 SYGVKD come from the germline V gene. The CDR3 is 12 residues long. CDR3 nucleotides: TGTGCCACCGGATCAGATCAAGAGACCCAGTACTTC. Protein: CATGSDQETQYF.

The chain recombines TRBV4-3 with TRBJ1-5; TRBD1 aligns across 10 bases. Germline V gene data show CDR1 as LGHNA and CDR2 as YSLEER. The length of the CDR3 is 14 residues. Trimming took 3 bases from V and 12 from J; bases not matched to a gene: 8. The CDR3 sequence is CASSQDPGTGVQHF. In nucleotides, the CDR3 is TGCGCCAGCAGCCAGGATCCCGGGACAGGGGTCCAGCATTTT.

The V and J genes are TRBV5-1 and TRBJ2-2, with 12 bases fitting TRBD2. The CDR3 totals 19 residues. The V gene's germline CDR1 is SGHRS and CDR2 YFSETQ. V dropped 1 base and J dropped 4; count of bases not matched to a gene: 11. CDR3 nucleotides: TGCGCCAGCAGCTTGCCGGCTCGAAGACTAGCGGGAGCCACCGGGGAGCTGTTTTTT. Translating it yields CASSLPARRLAGATGELFF. The entire variable domain, with the rest obtained from reference TRBV5-1 and TRBJ2-2, is as follows: KAGVTQTPRYLIKTRGQQVTLSCSPISGHRSVSWYQQTPGQGLQFLFEYFSETQRNKGNFPGRFSGRQFSNSRSEMNVSTLELGDSALYLCASSLPARRLAGATGELFFGEGSRLTVL.

V is TRBV5-4 and J is TRBJ2-1, with TRBD1 as a possible D gene (5 bases). V gave up 4 bases and J gave up 5 bases, with 10 bases separating them. CDR3 length equals 13 residues. The germline V gene encodes CDR1 SGHNT and CDR2 YYREEE (reference sequence). As DNA, the CDR3 is TGTGCCAGCAGCCTACGGACACACAATGAGCAGTTCTTC. It codes for CASSLRTHNEQFF.

The chain has TRBV5-1 and TRBJ1-1; the D is unclear. Germline assignment: CDR1 SGHRS and CDR2 YFSETQ. Trimming took off 2 bases at V and 0 bases at J, with 8 bases between the two ends. The CDR3 is 14 amino acids. This CDR3 reads CASSLGSMNTEAFF. The CDR3 DNA reads as TGCGCCAGCAGCTTAGGAAGCATGAACACTGAAGCTTTCTTT.

In DNA, the CDR3 is TGTGCCAGCAGCTTAGCGAGACTAGTTGGGACCGGGGAGCTGTTTTTT. Protein product: CASSLARLVGTGELFF. J is TRBJ2-2 and V is TRBV7-2; a possible D gene is TRBD2 (6 bases). V lost 0 bases and J 5 bases, leaving 13 bases between the germline ends. CDR1 and CDR2 (germline): SGHTA, FQGNSA. The length of the CDR3 is 16 residues. Filled out from reference TRBV7-2 and TRBJ2-2, the complete variable domain reads GAGVSQSPSNKVTEKGKDVELRCDPISGHTALYWYRQSLGQGLEFLIYFQGNSAPDKSGLPSDRFSAERTGGSVSTLTIQRTQQEDSAVYLCASSLARLVGTGELFFGEGSRLTVL.

The V call is TRBV20-1, the J call TRBJ2-1; no clear D gene. Germline-derived CDR1 and CDR2 are DFQATT and SNEGSKA (reference sequence). The ends were cut back, 4 bases at V and 5 bases at J, with 6 bases in the middle. This CDR3 is 11 amino acids long. The CDR3 bases are TGCAGTGCTATCCCGGACAATGAGCAGTTCTTC. Amino acid sequence: CSAIPDNEQFF.